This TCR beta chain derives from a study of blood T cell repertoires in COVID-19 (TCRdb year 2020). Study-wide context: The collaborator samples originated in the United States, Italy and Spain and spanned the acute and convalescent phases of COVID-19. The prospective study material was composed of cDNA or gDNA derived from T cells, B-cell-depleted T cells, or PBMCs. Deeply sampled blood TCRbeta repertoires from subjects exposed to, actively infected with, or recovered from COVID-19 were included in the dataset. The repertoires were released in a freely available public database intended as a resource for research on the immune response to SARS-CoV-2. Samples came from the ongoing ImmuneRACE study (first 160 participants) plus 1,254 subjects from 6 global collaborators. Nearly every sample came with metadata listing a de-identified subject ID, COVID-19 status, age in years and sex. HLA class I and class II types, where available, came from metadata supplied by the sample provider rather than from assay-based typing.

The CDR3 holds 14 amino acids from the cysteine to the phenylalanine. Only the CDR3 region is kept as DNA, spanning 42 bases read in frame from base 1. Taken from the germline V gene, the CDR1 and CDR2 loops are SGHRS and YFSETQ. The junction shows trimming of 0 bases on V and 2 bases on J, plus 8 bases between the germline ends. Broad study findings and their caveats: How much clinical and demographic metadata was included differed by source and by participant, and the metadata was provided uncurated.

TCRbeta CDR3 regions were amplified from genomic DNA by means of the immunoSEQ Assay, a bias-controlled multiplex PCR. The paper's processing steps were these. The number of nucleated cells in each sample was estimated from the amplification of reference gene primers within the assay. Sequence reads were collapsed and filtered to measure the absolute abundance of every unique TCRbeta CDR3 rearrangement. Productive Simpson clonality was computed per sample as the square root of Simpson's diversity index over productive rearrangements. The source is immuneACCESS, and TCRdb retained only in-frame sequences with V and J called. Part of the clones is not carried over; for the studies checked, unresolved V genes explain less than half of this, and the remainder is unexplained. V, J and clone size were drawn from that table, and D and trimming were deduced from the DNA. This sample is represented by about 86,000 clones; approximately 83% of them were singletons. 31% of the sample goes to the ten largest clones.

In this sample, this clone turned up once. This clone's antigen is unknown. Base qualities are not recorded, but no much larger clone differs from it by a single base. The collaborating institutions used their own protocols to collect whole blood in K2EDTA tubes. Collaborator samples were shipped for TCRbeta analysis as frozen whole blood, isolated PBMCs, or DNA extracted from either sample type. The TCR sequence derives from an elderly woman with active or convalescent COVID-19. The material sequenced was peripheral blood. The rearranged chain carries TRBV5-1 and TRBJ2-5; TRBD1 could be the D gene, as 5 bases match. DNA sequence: TGCGCCAGCAGCTTGGGACAGCTACAAGAGACCCAGTACTTC. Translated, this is CASSLGQLQETQYF.